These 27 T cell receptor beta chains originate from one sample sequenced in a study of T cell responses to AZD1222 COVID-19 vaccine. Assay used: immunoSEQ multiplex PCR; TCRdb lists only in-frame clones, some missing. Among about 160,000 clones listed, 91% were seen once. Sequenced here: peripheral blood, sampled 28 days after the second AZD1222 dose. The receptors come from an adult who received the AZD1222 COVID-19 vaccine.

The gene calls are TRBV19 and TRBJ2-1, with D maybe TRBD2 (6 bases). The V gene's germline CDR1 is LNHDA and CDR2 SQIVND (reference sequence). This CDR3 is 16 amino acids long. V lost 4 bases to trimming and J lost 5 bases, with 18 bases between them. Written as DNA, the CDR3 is TGTGCCAGTAGTACCTTCCCCTCGACTAGAAACAATGAGCAGTTCTTC. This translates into CASSTFPSTRNNEQFF.

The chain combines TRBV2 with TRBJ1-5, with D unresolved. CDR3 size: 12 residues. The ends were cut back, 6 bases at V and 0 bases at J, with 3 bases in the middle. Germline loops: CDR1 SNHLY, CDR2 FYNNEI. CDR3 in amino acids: CASRVSNQPQHF. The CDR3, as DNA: TGTGCCAGCAGGGTTAGCAATCAGCCCCAGCATTTT.

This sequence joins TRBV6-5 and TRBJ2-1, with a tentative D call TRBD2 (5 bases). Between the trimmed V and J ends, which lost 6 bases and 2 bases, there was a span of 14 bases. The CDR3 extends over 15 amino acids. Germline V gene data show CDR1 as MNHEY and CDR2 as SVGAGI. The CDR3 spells CASRLAPGAYNEQFF. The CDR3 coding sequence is TGTGCCAGCAGGCTAGCCCCAGGTGCCTACAATGAGCAGTTCTTC.

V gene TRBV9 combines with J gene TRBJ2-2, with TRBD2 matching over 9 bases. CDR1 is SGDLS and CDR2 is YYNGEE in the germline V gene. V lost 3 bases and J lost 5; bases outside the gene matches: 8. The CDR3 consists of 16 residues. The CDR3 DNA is TGTGCCAGCAGCGGCCCTAGCGGGGCGCCGACCGGGGAGCTGTTTTTT. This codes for CASSGPSGAPTGELFF.

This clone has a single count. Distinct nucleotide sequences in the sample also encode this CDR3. The chain's CDR3 is CASSQTIGGGPGRQYF. The CDR3 DNA follows: TGTGCCAGCAGCCAAACAATAGGCGGGGGGCCGGGGAGGCAGTACTTC. The rearrangement uses TRBV3-1 (or the pseudogene TRBV3-2) and TRBJ2-7, with 8 bases lining up with TRBD2. V lost 2 bases and J lost 9; bases outside the gene matches: 15. The length of the CDR3 is 16 residues. From germline, CDR1 is LGHDT and CDR2 YNNKEL (reference sequence).

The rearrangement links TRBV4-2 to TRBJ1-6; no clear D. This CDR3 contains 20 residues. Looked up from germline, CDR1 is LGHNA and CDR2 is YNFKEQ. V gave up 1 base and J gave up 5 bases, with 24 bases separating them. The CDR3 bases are TGTGCCAGCAGCCAAGTTGGGGTAAGGTATGCAGACGCCAATAATTCACCCCTCCACTTT. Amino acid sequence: CASSQVGVRYADANNSPLHF.

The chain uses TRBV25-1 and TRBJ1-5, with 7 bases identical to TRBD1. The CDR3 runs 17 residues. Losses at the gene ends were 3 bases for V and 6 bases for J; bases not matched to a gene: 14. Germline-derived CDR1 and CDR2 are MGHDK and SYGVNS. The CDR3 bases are TGTGCCAGCAGTGAGGGACAGTCAACAGATCCGCGTCAGCCCCAGCATTTT. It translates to CASSEGQSTDPRQPQHF. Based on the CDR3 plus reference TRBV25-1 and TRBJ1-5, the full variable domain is EADIYQTPRYLVIGTGKKITLECSQTMGHDKMYWYQQDPGMELHLIHYSYGVNSTEKGDLSSESTVSRIRTEHFPLTLESARPSHTSQYLCASSEGQSTDPRQPQHFGDGTRLSIL.

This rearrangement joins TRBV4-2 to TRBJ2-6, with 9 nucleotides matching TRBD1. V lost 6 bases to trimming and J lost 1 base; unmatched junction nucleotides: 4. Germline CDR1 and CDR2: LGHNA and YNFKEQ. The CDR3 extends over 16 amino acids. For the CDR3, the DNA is TGTGCCAGCAGTCGGGACAGGGAGTCTGGGGCCAACGTCCTGACTTTC. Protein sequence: CASSRDRESGANVLTF.

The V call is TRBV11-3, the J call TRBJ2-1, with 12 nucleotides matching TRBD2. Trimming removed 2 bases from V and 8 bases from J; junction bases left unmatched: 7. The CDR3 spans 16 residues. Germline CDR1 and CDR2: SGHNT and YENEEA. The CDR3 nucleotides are TGTGCCAGCAGCTTATTACTAGCGGGAGGATCGGATGAGCAGTTCTTC. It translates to CASSLLLAGGSDEQFF. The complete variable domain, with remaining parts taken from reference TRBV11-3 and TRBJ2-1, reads EAGVVQSPRYKIIEKKQPVAFWCNPISGHNTLYWYLQNLGQGPELLIRYENEEAVDDSQLPKDRFSAERLKGVDSTLKIQPAELGDSAVYLCASSLLLAGGSDEQFFGPGTRLTVL.

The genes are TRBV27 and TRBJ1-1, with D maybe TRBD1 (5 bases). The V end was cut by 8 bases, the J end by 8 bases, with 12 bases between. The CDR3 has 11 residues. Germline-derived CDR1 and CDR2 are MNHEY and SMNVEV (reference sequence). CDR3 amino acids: CASWGTAEAFF. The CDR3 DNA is TGTGCCAGCTGGGGGACGGCCGAAGCTTTCTTT.

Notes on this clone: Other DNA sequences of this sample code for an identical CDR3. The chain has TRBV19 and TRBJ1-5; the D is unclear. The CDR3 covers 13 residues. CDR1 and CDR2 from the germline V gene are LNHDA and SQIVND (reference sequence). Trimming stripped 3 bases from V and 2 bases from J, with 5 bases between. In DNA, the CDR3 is TGTGCCAGTAGTATGGGTCGCAATCAGCCCCAGCATTTT. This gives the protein CASSMGRNQPQHF.

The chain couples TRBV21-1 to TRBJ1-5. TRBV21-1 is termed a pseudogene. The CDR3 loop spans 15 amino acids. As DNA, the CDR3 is TGTGCCAGCAGCCACCTCCCAGTAGGCAATCAGCCCCAGCATTTT. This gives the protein CASSHLPVGNQPQHF.

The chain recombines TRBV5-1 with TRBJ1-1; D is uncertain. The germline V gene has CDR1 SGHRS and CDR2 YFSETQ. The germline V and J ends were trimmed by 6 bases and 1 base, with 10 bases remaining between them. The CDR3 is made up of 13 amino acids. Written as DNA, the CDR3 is TGCGCCAGCACGCATACAGAGAACACTGAAGCTTTCTTT. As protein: CASTHTENTEAFF.

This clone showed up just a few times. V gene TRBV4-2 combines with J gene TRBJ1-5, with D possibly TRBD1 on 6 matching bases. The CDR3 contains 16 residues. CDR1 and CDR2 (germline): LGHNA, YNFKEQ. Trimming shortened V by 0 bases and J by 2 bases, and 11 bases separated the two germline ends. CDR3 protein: CASSQDPGAGNQPQHF. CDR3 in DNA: TGTGCCAGCAGCCAAGATCCGGGGGCGGGCAATCAGCCCCAGCATTTT.

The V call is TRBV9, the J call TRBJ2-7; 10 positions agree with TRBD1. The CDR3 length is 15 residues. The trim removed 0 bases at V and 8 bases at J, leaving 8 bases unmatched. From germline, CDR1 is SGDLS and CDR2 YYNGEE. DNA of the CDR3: TGTGCCAGCAGCGTAGCGGGACAGGGGACCCCCCAGCAGTACTTC. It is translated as CASSVAGQGTPQQYF.

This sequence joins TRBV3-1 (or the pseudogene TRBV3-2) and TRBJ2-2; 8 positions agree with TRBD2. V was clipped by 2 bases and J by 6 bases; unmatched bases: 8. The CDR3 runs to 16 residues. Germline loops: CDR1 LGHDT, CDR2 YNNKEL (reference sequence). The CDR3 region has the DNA TGTGCCAGCAGCCAAATAGCGGGAAGGTGGGCCGGGGAGCTGTTTTTT. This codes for CASSQIAGRWAGELFF.

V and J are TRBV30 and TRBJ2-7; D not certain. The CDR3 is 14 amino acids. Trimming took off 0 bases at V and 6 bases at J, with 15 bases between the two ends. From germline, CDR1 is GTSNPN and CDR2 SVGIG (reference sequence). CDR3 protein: CAWSVGLGKSEQYF. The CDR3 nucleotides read TGTGCCTGGAGTGTAGGTCTAGGGAAATCCGAGCAGTACTTC.

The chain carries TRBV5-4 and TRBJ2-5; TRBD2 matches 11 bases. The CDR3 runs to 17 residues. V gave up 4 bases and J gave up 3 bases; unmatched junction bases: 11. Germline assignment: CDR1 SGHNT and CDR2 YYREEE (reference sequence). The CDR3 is CASSPSPTSGGKETQYF. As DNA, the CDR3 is TGTGCCAGCAGCCCCTCCCCTACTAGCGGGGGAAAAGAGACCCAGTACTTC. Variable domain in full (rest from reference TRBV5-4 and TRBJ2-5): ETGVTQSPTHLIKTRGQQVTLRCSSQSGHNTVSWYQQALGQGPQFIFQYYREEENGRGNFPPRFSGLQFPNYSSELNVNALELDDSALYLCASSPSPTSGGKETQYFGPGTRLLVL.

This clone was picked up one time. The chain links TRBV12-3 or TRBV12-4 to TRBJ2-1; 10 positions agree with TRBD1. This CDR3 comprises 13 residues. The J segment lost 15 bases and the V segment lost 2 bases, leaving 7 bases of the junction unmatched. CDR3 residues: CASSLRQGAGGFF. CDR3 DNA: TGTGCCAGCAGTTTAAGACAGGGGGCTGGCGGGTTCTTC.

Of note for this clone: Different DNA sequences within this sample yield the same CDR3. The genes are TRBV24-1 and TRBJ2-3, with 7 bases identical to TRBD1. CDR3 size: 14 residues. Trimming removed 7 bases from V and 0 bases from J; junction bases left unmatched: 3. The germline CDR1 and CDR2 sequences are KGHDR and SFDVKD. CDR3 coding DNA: TGTGCCACCAGCCTGACAGGGAGCACAGATACGCAGTATTTT. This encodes CATSLTGSTDTQYF.

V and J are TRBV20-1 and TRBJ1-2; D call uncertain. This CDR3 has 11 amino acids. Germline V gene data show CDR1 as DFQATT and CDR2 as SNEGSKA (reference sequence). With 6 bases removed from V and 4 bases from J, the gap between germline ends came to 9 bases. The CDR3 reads CSAIRGYGYTF. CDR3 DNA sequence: TGCAGTGCCATCCGGGGCTATGGCTACACCTTC.

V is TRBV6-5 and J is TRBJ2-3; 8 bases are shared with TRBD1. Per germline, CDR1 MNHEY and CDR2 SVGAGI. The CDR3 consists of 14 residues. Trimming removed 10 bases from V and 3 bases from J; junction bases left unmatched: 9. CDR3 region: CATHRDRITDTQYF. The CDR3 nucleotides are TGTGCCACTCACCGGGACAGGATAACAGATACGCAGTATTTT.

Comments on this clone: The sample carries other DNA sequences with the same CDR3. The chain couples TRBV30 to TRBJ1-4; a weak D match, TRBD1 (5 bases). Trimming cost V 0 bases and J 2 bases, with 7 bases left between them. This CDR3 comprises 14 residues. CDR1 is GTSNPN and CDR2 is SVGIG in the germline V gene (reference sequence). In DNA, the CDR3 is TGTGCCTGGAGTGTGTCAGGGACTAATGAAAAACTGTTTTTT. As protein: CAWSVSGTNEKLFF.

Here the CDR3 DNA reads TGTGCCAGCAGGGCCGACAGGAGCATGTACAATGAGCAGTTCTTC. Translated: CASRADRSMYNEQFF. The genes are TRBV6-5 and TRBJ2-1, with D possibly matching TRBD1 (6 bases). CDR1 is MNHEY, CDR2 SVGAGI, per germline. The V and J ends lost 6 bases and 4 bases respectively, with 16 bases between them. The CDR3 is made up of 15 amino acids.

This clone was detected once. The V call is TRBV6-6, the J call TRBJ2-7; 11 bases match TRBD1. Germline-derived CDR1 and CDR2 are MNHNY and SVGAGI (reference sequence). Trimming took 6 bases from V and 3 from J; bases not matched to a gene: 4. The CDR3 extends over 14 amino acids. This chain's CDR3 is CASRGQGVHYEQYF. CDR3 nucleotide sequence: TGTGCCAGCAGGGGACAGGGGGTCCACTACGAGCAGTACTTC.

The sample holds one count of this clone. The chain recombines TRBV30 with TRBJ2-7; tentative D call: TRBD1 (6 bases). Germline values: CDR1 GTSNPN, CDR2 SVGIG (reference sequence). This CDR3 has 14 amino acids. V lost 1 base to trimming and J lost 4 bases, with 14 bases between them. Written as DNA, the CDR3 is TGTGCCTGGAGTGAAGGGGGAGAAGGATACGAGCAGTACTTC. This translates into CAWSEGGEGYEQYF.

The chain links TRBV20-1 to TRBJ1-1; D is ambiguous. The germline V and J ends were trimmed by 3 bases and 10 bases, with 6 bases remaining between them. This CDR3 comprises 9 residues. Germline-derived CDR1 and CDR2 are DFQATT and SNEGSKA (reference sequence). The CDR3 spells CSASNAAFF. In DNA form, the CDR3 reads TGCAGTGCTAGTAACGCAGCTTTCTTT.